This TCR beta chain was documented in a study of regulatory T cells in long-lasting Graves disease. General study findings and limits: Between persistent patients, about 2,500 public clonotypes were shared, exceeding the approximately 940 shared between new patients.

On this clonotype: Its antigen is not identified. Mismatch with germline at one junction end may stem from a read error.

The germline CDR1 and CDR2 sequences are SGHRS and YFSETQ. This CDR3 comprises 15 residues. Time point of the sample: newly diagnosed GD, antithyroid drugs for less than 3 months. Extracted PBMC RNA gave rise to the TCR library. TCR beta libraries were built with iRepertoire HTBI primers and Arm-PCR of CDR3 regions. Using its own MiXCR run on the multiplex PCR reads, TCRdb lists one record per CDR3 protein. The table shows 200,000 to 250,000 distinct CDR3 sequences, with roughly 18% occurring only once. These same data were also listed under a study on T cells in Graves' hyperthyroidism and ophthalmopathy.

This specimen was peripheral blood mononuclear cells (PBMCs), taken at new diagnosis, from a patient treated with antithyroid drugs. The V call is TRBV5-1, the J call TRBJ1-2; D may be TRBD1 (6 bases). The clonotype was recovered from a woman in her twenties or thirties with Graves disease. The CDR3 sequence: CASSLEWTDFYGYSF. CDR3 coding DNA: TGCGCCAGCAGCTTGGAGTGGACAGACTTCTATGGCTACAGCTTC.